Shown below are 24 T cell receptor beta chains from a single sample sequenced in a study of vaccination and CD4 T cells after COVID-19. Their recognized antigens are unknown. Treatment described: roughly ten-day PBMC culture with coronavirus spike peptide pools or control peptides (ViraFEST assay). The Oncomine TCR Beta short-read assay was applied to DNA of cultured CD4+ T cells. MiXCR, applied by TCRdb to the PCR reads, yields one record per CDR3 protein. The sample records about 15,000 distinct CDR3 sequences, 40% to 55% being singletons. The input for sequencing was CD4+ T cells from blood, cultured in vitro, taken before SARS-CoV-2 vaccination. The receptors were gathered from a human donor who had recovered from COVID-19.

The DNA for the CDR3 is TGTGCCAGCATGAGCGGCCGGTTTTACACAGATACGCAGTATTTT. It codes for CASMSGRFYTDTQYF. The rearrangement uses TRBV6-2 or TRBV6-3 and TRBJ2-3; the D gene is possibly TRBD2 (5 bases). The CDR3 loop spans 15 amino acids. V was clipped by 7 bases and J by 2 bases, with 16 bases between them. Germline V lookup: CDR1 MNHEY, CDR2 SVGEGT.

The rearrangement uses TRBV7-9 and TRBJ2-7, with 9 bases identical to TRBD1. The CDR3 contains 14 residues. Trimming at V came to 6 bases and at J to 7 bases, leaving 10 bases not matched to a gene. Germline assignment: CDR1 SEHNR and CDR2 FQNEAQ (reference sequence). The CDR3, as DNA: TGTGCCAGCAGTTGGGGACAGGGCGAAGGAGAGCAGTACTTC. Amino acids: CASSWGQGEGEQYF.

This clonotype was picked up a small number of times. J is TRBJ2-1 and V is TRBV20-1; D is possibly TRBD2 (6 bases). V lost 1 base to trimming and J lost 5 bases, with 12 bases between them. Germline CDR1 DFQATT, CDR2 SNEGSKA (reference sequence). The CDR3 covers 14 residues. CDR3 loop: CSARVRGYDNEQFF. The CDR3 nucleotides are TGCAGTGCTAGAGTTCGGGGGTACGACAATGAGCAGTTCTTC.

The chain has TRBV11-3 and TRBJ2-1; D gene ambiguous. CDR1 and CDR2 from the germline V gene are SGHNT and YENEEA. The CDR3 runs 13 residues. The ends were cut back, 2 bases at V and 0 bases at J, with 2 bases in the middle. CDR3 bases: TGTGCCAGCAGCTTAAACTCCTACAATGAGCAGTTCTTC. It is translated as CASSLNSYNEQFF.

The gene calls are TRBV4-1 and TRBJ2-3; D remains unclear. Germline V gene sequence: CDR1 MGHRA, CDR2 YSYEKL. V was shortened by 0 bases and J by 4 bases, with 8 bases between the two germline ends. The CDR3 length is 14 residues. The chain's CDR3 is CASSQEASADTQYF. In DNA form, the CDR3 reads TGCGCCAGCAGCCAAGAGGCGAGCGCAGATACGCAGTATTTT.

The rearrangement uses TRBV6-1 and TRBJ1-5; a weak D match, TRBD1 (5 bases). The CDR3 is 13 residues long. The V gene lost 1 base and the J gene lost 7 bases, with 8 bases spanning the gap. The germline V gene has CDR1 MNHNS and CDR2 SASEGT. CDR3 coding DNA: TGTGCCAGCAGTGAAGAGGGGACGCAGCCCCAGCATTTT. This codes for CASSEEGTQPQHF.

V gene TRBV2 combines with J gene TRBJ1-6, with D unclear. In germline, CDR1 is SNHLY, CDR2 FYNNEI. V lost 4 bases and J lost 4, with 20 bases in between. This CDR3 comprises 18 residues. The CDR3 DNA is TGTGCCAGCAGTGTGTTCCGCGGGAATCGGAGTTATAATTCACCCCTCCACTTT. Protein: CASSVFRGNRSYNSPLHF.

The V call is TRBV5-6, the J call TRBJ1-6; D is ambiguous. Germline V lookup: CDR1 SGHDT, CDR2 YYEEEE. The ends were cut back, 0 bases at V and 7 bases at J, with 11 bases in the middle. The CDR3 is 15 amino acids. CDR3 protein: CASSLEARNNSPLHF. The CDR3 coding sequence is TGTGCCAGCAGCTTGGAGGCGCGGAACAATTCACCCCTCCACTTT. The entire variable domain, with the rest obtained from reference TRBV5-6 and TRBJ1-6, is as follows: DAGVTQSPTHLIKTRGQQVTLRCSPKSGHDTVSWYQQALGQGPQFIFQYYEEEERQRGNFPDRFSGHQFPNYSSELNVNALLLGDSALYLCASSLEARNNSPLHFGNGTRLTVT.

CDR3 nucleotides: TGTGCCAGCAGCAAAGTCGGGACAGATGGAGAGACCCAGTACTTC. The encoded protein is CASSKVGTDGETQYF. The chain carries TRBV21-1 and TRBJ2-5; TRBD1 is the table's D call and was not checked against the DNA. TRBV21-1 is classified as a pseudogene. This CDR3 has 15 residues.

The rearrangement uses TRBV5-4 and TRBJ2-4; D is uncertain. The CDR3 extends over 13 amino acids. V lost 5 bases, J lost 1 base, and 7 bases lay in between. Germline assignment: CDR1 SGHNT and CDR2 YYREEE (reference sequence). The DNA of the CDR3 is TGTGCCAGCAGTCCCGGGGCCAAAAACATTCAGTACTTC. Amino acids: CASSPGAKNIQYF. Based on the CDR3 plus reference TRBV5-4 and TRBJ2-4, the full variable domain is ETGVTQSPTHLIKTRGQQVTLRCSSQSGHNTVSWYQQALGQGPQFIFQYYREEENGRGNFPPRFSGLQFPNYSSELNVNALELDDSALYLCASSPGAKNIQYFGAGTRLSVL.

This clonotype has more than one count but fewer than ten. The gene calls are TRBV6-2 or TRBV6-3 and TRBJ1-2; no clear D. Germline V gene data show CDR1 as MNHEY and CDR2 as SVGEGT. This CDR3 comprises 12 residues. The V and J ends lost 2 bases and 6 bases respectively, with 7 bases between them. CDR3 protein: CASSYEGDGYTF. In nucleotides, the CDR3 is TGTGCCAGCAGTTACGAGGGTGATGGCTACACCTTC.

This clonotype has just a few counts. The V gene is TRBV5-1, the J gene TRBJ1-1, with 9 bases identical to TRBD1. V trimming: 2 bases; J trimming: 8 bases; junction bases outside the gene matches: 4. The CDR3 length is 13 residues. Germline V gives CDR1 SGHRS, CDR2 YFSETQ. This CDR3 is CASSLRTGAEAFF. The CDR3 nucleotides read TGCGCCAGCAGCTTAAGGACAGGGGCGGAAGCTTTCTTT.

The V and J genes are TRBV12-3 or TRBV12-4 and TRBJ2-3; weak D call: TRBD1 (5 bases). Trimming stripped 6 bases from V and 1 base from J, with 5 bases between. This CDR3 spans 12 amino acids. CDR3 region: CASRGRTDTQYF. CDR3 sequence (DNA): TGTGCCAGCAGGGGGCGCACAGATACGCAGTATTTT.

The V gene is TRBV3-1, the J gene TRBJ2-1; no clear D gene. The CDR3 is 15 amino acids. Deletions cut 2 bases from V and 0 bases from J, with 8 bases between. Germline V lookup: CDR1 LGHDT, CDR2 YNNKEL (reference sequence). CDR3 protein: CASSQLPVSYNEQFF. CDR3 coding DNA: TGTGCCAGCAGCCAATTGCCGGTCTCCTACAATGAGCAGTTCTTC.

V gene TRBV20-1 combines with J gene TRBJ2-4, with a possible D match to TRBD2 (7 bases). Germline-derived CDR1 and CDR2 are DFQATT and SNEGSKA (reference sequence). This CDR3 spans 11 amino acids. In DNA, the CDR3 is TGCACCTTGGGGGGGGCCAACATTCAGTACTTC. This translates into CTLGGANIQYF.

The J gene is TRBJ1-2, the V gene TRBV7-2; a weak D match, TRBD1 (6 bases). V shed 6 bases and J shed 2 bases, with 10 bases lying between them. CDR3 size: 13 residues. From germline, CDR1 is SGHTA and CDR2 FQGNSA. The CDR3 reads CASRPRGNYGYTF. CDR3 sequence (DNA): TGTGCCAGCAGACCGAGGGGGAACTATGGCTACACCTTC.

The V and J genes are TRBV6-5 and TRBJ2-2, with 9 bases lining up with TRBD1. This CDR3 region has 16 residues. The germline V gene has CDR1 MNHEY and CDR2 SVGAGI. Trimming cost V 4 bases and J 7 bases; bases outside gene matches: 10. The CDR3 DNA reads as TGTGCCAGCAGTTTCAGCCCGGGACAGGGAATCGGGGAGCTGTTTTTT. It codes for CASSFSPGQGIGELFF.

The table lists this clonotype with a few counts. V usage is TRBV18 and J usage is TRBJ1-5, with no clear D. The V and J ends lost 6 bases and 0 bases respectively, with 18 bases between them. Germline V gene lookup returns CDR1 KGHSH and CDR2 LQKENI. CDR3 size: 17 residues. The CDR3 sequence is CASSPEPTHYSNQPQHF. The CDR3 coding sequence is TGTGCCAGCTCGCCGGAGCCCACACATTATAGCAATCAGCCCCAGCATTTT.

This clonotype was found a few times. The chain couples TRBV15 to TRBJ2-7; perhaps TRBD2 as D (5 bases). Germline CDR1 LNHNV, CDR2 YYDKDF (reference sequence). The germline V and J ends were trimmed by 4 bases and 6 bases, with 19 bases remaining between them. The CDR3 totals 15 residues. Written as DNA, the CDR3 is TGTGCCACCAGCAAATGGGGTAGGGATGAGGGCGAGCAGTACTTC. Translation gives CATSKWGRDEGEQYF.

This rearrangement joins TRBV18 to TRBJ2-1, with TRBD2 matching over 8 bases. In germline, CDR1 is KGHSH, CDR2 LQKENI. The CDR3 length is 15 residues. Trimming removed 0 bases from V and 3 bases from J; junction bases left unmatched: 1. The CDR3 nucleotides are TGTGCCAGCTCACCACCCCGGGAGGGCTACAATGAGCAGTTCTTC. It codes for CASSPPREGYNEQFF.

The rearrangement links TRBV10-2 to TRBJ1-5, with D perhaps TRBD1 (6 bases). Germline assignment: CDR1 WSHSY and CDR2 SAAADI. Trimming removed 4 bases at V and 6 bases at J, with 13 bases between. This CDR3 region has 14 residues. CDR3 sequence: CASSVGGGGQPQHF. For the CDR3, the DNA is TGCGCCAGCAGTGTCGGAGGGGGGGGTCAGCCCCAGCATTTT.

This clonotype has a handful of counts. The chain has TRBV5-1 and TRBJ2-5; 9 bases are a match to TRBD1. In germline, CDR1 is SGHRS, CDR2 YFSETQ. This CDR3 spans 14 amino acids. Trimming took 3 bases from V and 5 from J; bases not matched to a gene: 5. CDR3 in DNA: TGCGCCAGCAGCTCCACAGGGGGCGGGGAGACCCAGTACTTC. Its protein product is CASSSTGGGETQYF.

The chain couples TRBV7-9 to TRBJ1-2; D is possibly TRBD1 (5 bases). The CDR3 totals 12 residues. Germline V gives CDR1 SEHNR, CDR2 FQNEAQ (reference sequence). V gave up 7 bases and J gave up 8 bases, with 14 bases separating them. Here the CDR3 DNA reads TGTGCCAGCACCCTGGGGGGAACGGGCTACACCTTC. Its translation: CASTLGGTGYTF.

The V and J genes are TRBV5-1 and TRBJ2-3, with a tentative D call TRBD2 (6 bases). The CDR3 spans 16 residues. Germline values: CDR1 SGHRS, CDR2 YFSETQ. Trimming shortened V by 0 bases and J by 1 base, and 12 bases separated the two germline ends. CDR3 in DNA: TGCGCCAGCAGCTTGGAATCGGGAGACGGCACAGATACGCAGTATTTT. It encodes CASSLESGDGTDTQYF.